Following are 25 T cell receptor beta chains from one sample sequenced in a study of Ad26.COV2.S vaccination and SARS-CoV-2 variants. The treatment: approximately 18 received Ad26.COV2.S at low or high dose, single or two shots; several received placebo; per-sample allocation not given. Sampling occurred on day 63 after the first vaccine or placebo injection. Assay: immunoSEQ multiplex PCR; the TCRdb copy retains only in-frame clones and omits some. The table has 300,000 to 400,000 clones, approximately 86% seen once; the top ten hold approximately 12%. Specimen: peripheral blood, collected in a trial of Ad26.COV2.S vaccine versus placebo. Source of these receptors: a person aged 18-65 years who received the Ad26.COV2.S COVID-19 vaccine or a placebo.

The chain carries TRBV7-9 and TRBJ2-2, with D unresolved. The CDR3 spans 14 residues. The V gene's germline CDR1 is SEHNR and CDR2 FQNEAQ (reference sequence). V dropped 8 bases and J dropped 6 bases, with 16 bases sitting between them. CDR3 residues: CASQPRSLAGELFF. The CDR3 region has the DNA TGTGCCAGCCAACCCCGAAGTTTGGCCGGGGAGCTGTTTTTT.

The chain recombines TRBV6-5 with TRBJ1-2, with a possible D match to TRBD1 (6 bases). The V and J ends lost 2 bases and 8 bases respectively, with 15 bases between them. This CDR3 contains 14 residues. The germline gives CDR1 MNHEY, CDR2 SVGAGI. The chain's CDR3 is CASSYADRSGGYTF. The CDR3 bases are TGTGCCAGCAGTTACGCCGACAGGTCCGGCGGCTACACCTTC.

This sequence joins TRBV28 and TRBJ1-5, with D possibly matching TRBD1 (5 bases). The CDR3 is 17 residues long. Trimming left V 3 bases short and J 0 bases short, with 15 bases between. Germline CDR1 and CDR2: MDHEN and SYDVKM. The CDR3 nucleotides read TGTGCCAGCAGTTTGTCAGGGAGTCGTTATAGCAATCAGCCCCAGCATTTT. It specifies CASSLSGSRYSNQPQHF. The full variable domain, in which reference TRBV28 and TRBJ1-5 provide the parts outside the CDR3, is DVKVTQSSRYLVKRTGEKVFLECVQDMDHENMFWYRQDPGLGLRLIYFSYDVKMKEKGDIPEGYSVSREKKERFSLILESASTNQTSMYLCASSLSGSRYSNQPQHFGDGTRLSIL.

The chain links TRBV19 to TRBJ2-1, with D maybe TRBD2 (5 bases). The CDR3 runs 17 residues. Germline V lookup: CDR1 LNHDA, CDR2 SQIVND (reference sequence). Trimming cost V 1 base and J 0 bases, with 13 bases left between them. The CDR3 spells CASSIAAMGSSYNEQFF. CDR3 nucleotide sequence: TGTGCCAGTAGTATAGCGGCTATGGGGAGCTCCTACAATGAGCAGTTCTTC.

The gene calls are TRBV5-6 and TRBJ2-7, with D uncertain. CDR3 size: 12 residues. Trimming shortened V by 0 bases and J by 3 bases, and 4 bases separated the two germline ends. The germline V gene has CDR1 SGHDT and CDR2 YYEEEE. This CDR3 reads CASSLAYYEQYF. Written as DNA, the CDR3 is TGTGCCAGCAGCTTGGCCTACTACGAGCAGTACTTC. The variable domain in full, completed from reference TRBV5-6 and TRBJ2-7, reads DAGVTQSPTHLIKTRGQQVTLRCSPKSGHDTVSWYQQALGQGPQFIFQYYEEEERQRGNFPDRFSGHQFPNYSSELNVNALLLGDSALYLCASSLAYYEQYFGPGTRLTVT.

The chain employs TRBV6-5 and TRBJ1-1; D uncertain. With 7 bases removed from V and 0 bases from J, the gap between germline ends came to 6 bases. This CDR3 has 12 residues. Germline-derived CDR1 and CDR2 are MNHEY and SVGAGI. The CDR3 DNA is TGTGCCAGCACCGGACTGAACACTGAAGCTTTCTTT. Amino acid sequence: CASTGLNTEAFF.

CDR3 residues: CASSSDRGINEKLFF. The CDR3 nucleotides are TGCGCCAGCAGCTCAGACAGGGGGATAAATGAAAAACTGTTTTTT. The V gene is TRBV5-1, the J gene TRBJ1-4, with 9 bases fitting TRBD1. The CDR3 has 15 amino acids. Germline CDR1 SGHRS, CDR2 YFSETQ. The trim removed 3 bases at V and 5 bases at J, leaving 5 bases unmatched.

J is TRBJ2-7 and V is TRBV27; maybe TRBD1 (5 bases). There are 13 residues in the CDR3. The V gene lost 2 bases and the J gene lost 2 bases, with 7 bases spanning the gap. Germline assignment: CDR1 MNHEY and CDR2 SMNVEV (reference sequence). CDR3 in DNA: TGTGCCAGCAGTTTAGACAGCGCCTACGAGCAGTACTTC. Amino acids: CASSLDSAYEQYF.

This clone was seen a few times. CDR3 nucleotide sequence: TGTGCCAGCAGCACCTTAAGTAGCGGACAGGGGCCTAACTATGGCTACACCTTC. It codes for CASSTLSSGQGPNYGYTF. The J gene is TRBJ1-2, the V gene TRBV11-2; TRBD1 matches 9 bases. This CDR3 comprises 18 residues. The V gene end was trimmed by 5 bases and the J gene end by 0 bases; junction bases not matched to a gene: 13. Germline V gives CDR1 SGHAT, CDR2 FQNNGV.

This sequence joins TRBV3-1 (or the pseudogene TRBV3-2) and TRBJ2-7; D uncertain. CDR3 size: 13 residues. From germline, CDR1 is LGHDT and CDR2 YNNKEL (reference sequence). Between the trimmed V and J ends, which lost 4 bases and 5 bases, there was a span of 12 bases. This chain's CDR3 is CASSREAYDEQYF. CDR3 DNA sequence: TGTGCCAGCAGCCGGGAAGCCTACGACGAGCAGTACTTC.

This clone was counted only a few times. The rearrangement joins TRBV18 to TRBJ2-3; TRBD1 matches at 8 bases. This CDR3 is built from 15 residues. The ends lost 6 bases at V and 5 bases at J; junction bases unmatched: 10. Looked up from germline, CDR1 is KGHSH and CDR2 is LQKENI. CDR3 DNA: TGTGCCAGCTCGCTCGAGCAGGGGGCAGGAGATACGCAGTATTTT. It specifies CASSLEQGAGDTQYF. The entire variable domain, with the rest obtained from reference TRBV18 and TRBJ2-3, is as follows: NAGVMQNPRHLVRRRGQEARLRCSPMKGHSHVYWYRQLPEEGLKFMVYLQKENIIDESGMPKERFSAEFPKEGPSILRIQQVVRGDSAAYFCASSLEQGAGDTQYFGPGTRLTVL.

Here the CDR3 reads CASSLEGGYFYEQYF. CDR3 nucleotide sequence: TGTGCCAGCAGCTTGGAGGGGGGCTACTTCTACGAGCAGTACTTC. This chain uses TRBV5-6 with TRBJ2-7; D tentatively reads TRBD1 or TRBD2 (6 bases each). Between the trimmed V and J ends, which lost 0 bases and 3 bases, there was a span of 13 bases. Germline CDR1 reads SGHDT; CDR2 reads YYEEEE. The CDR3 contains 15 residues.

The V and J genes are TRBV27 and TRBJ2-2, with D hard to call. The CDR3 has 15 residues. V was clipped by 0 bases and J by 1 base, with 6 bases between them. Germline V CDR1 and CDR2: MNHEY, SMNVEV (reference sequence). The chain's CDR3 is CASSLSTENTGELFF. For the CDR3, the DNA is TGTGCCAGCAGTTTATCCACAGAGAACACCGGGGAGCTGTTTTTT.

The V gene is TRBV2, the J gene TRBJ1-5; 11 bases are a match to TRBD1. The V gene's germline CDR1 is SNHLY and CDR2 FYNNEI. The CDR3 runs 14 residues. V was clipped by 8 bases and J by 6 bases; unmatched bases: 6. The CDR3 DNA is TGTGCCAGCGGAGGGGGACAGGGGGTTCAGCCCCAGCATTTT. It is translated as CASGGGQGVQPQHF.

The chain carries TRBV20-1 and TRBJ1-3, with 8 bases matching TRBD1. In germline, CDR1 is DFQATT, CDR2 SNEGSKA (reference sequence). J was trimmed by 4 bases and V by 3 bases; bases with no gene match: 11. The CDR3 covers 16 residues. The CDR3 sequence: CSASFWTGSSGNTIYF. CDR3 bases: TGCAGTGCTAGTTTCTGGACAGGGAGTTCCGGAAACACCATATATTTT.

The chain carries TRBV3-1 (or the pseudogene TRBV3-2) and TRBJ2-1; D not certain. Trimming took 3 bases from V and 7 from J, leaving 13 bases between them. Germline V gene data show CDR1 as LGHDT and CDR2 as YNNKEL (reference sequence). The CDR3 is made up of 14 amino acids. The CDR3 DNA is TGTGCCAGCAGCCAGGTACCCCCGAGTAATGAGCAGTTCTTC. Translating it yields CASSQVPPSNEQFF.

CDR3 bases: TGTGCCAGTAGTATAATGATGAACACTGAAGCTTTCTTT. It is translated as CASSIMMNTEAFF. The chain has TRBV19 and TRBJ1-1; D is unresolved. CDR1 is LNHDA and CDR2 is SQIVND in the germline V gene (reference sequence). The CDR3 has 13 amino acids. V was pared by 2 bases and J by 0 bases, with 4 bases between. Together with reference TRBV19 and TRBJ1-1, the CDR3 gives the full variable domain: DGGITQSPKYLFRKEGQNVTLSCEQNLNHDAMYWYRQDPGQGLRLIYYSQIVNDFQKGDIAEGYSVSREKKESFPLTVTSAQKNPTAFYLCASSIMMNTEAFFGQGTRLTVV.

The CDR3 DNA reads TGTGCCAGCAGTCCCCCGGGACAGGGCGCCGGGGAGCTGTTTTTT. Protein product: CASSPPGQGAGELFF. The V and J genes are TRBV6-2 or TRBV6-3 and TRBJ2-2; 9 bases match TRBD1. The CDR3 contains 15 residues. Germline V gives CDR1 MNHEY, CDR2 SVGEGT. The J segment lost 6 bases and the V segment lost 5 bases, leaving 7 bases of the junction unmatched.

The V gene is TRBV20-1, the J gene TRBJ2-1; D gene uncertain. The CDR3 has 12 amino acids. Trimming took 3 bases from V and 7 from J, leaving 10 bases between them. Per germline, CDR1 DFQATT and CDR2 SNEGSKA (reference sequence). The CDR3 region has the DNA TGCAGTGCTAGTTCCCCAAATAATGAGCAGTTCTTC. It codes for CSASSPNNEQFF.

This clone was found once. J is TRBJ2-1 and V is TRBV19; 7 bases are shared with TRBD1. Germline CDR1 LNHDA, CDR2 SQIVND (reference sequence). The CDR3 length is 14 residues. V dropped 3 bases and J dropped 10; count of bases not matched to a gene: 9. This chain's CDR3 is CASSILVDRREQFF. The CDR3 nucleotides read TGTGCCAGTAGTATCTTGGTGGACAGGAGGGAGCAGTTCTTC.

The rearrangement joins TRBV2 to TRBJ1-5; D not resolved. CDR1 SNHLY and CDR2 FYNNEI come from the germline V gene. Deletions cut 2 bases from V and 6 bases from J, with 11 bases between. The CDR3 contains 14 residues. CDR3 residues: CASSEMAAGQPQHF. The DNA of the CDR3 is TGTGCCAGCAGTGAAATGGCGGCGGGTCAGCCCCAGCATTTT.

The rearrangement joins TRBV5-1 to TRBJ1-2; 7 bases match TRBD1. CDR1 and CDR2 from the germline V gene are SGHRS and YFSETQ. V trimming: 2 bases; J trimming: 6 bases; junction bases outside the gene matches: 7. There are 14 residues in the CDR3. The CDR3 nucleotides read TGCGCCAGCAGCTTAGGCAGGGGGAGCGATGGCTACACCTTC. Its translation is CASSLGRGSDGYTF. The full variable domain, completed using reference TRBV5-1 and TRBJ1-2, is KAGVTQTPRYLIKTRGQQVTLSCSPISGHRSVSWYQQTPGQGLQFLFEYFSETQRNKGNFPGRFSGRQFSNSRSEMNVSTLELGDSALYLCASSLGRGSDGYTFGSGTRLTVV.

The chain carries TRBV6-1 and TRBJ1-2; D uncertain. CDR1 is MNHNS and CDR2 is SASEGT in the germline V gene. The length of the CDR3 is 13 residues. V lost 2 bases and J 4 bases, leaving 8 bases between the germline ends. The CDR3 here is CASSELSPYGYTF. The CDR3 coding sequence is TGTGCCAGCAGTGAATTATCTCCCTATGGCTACACCTTC.

The chain couples TRBV5-6 to TRBJ2-5; 8 nucleotides line up with TRBD1. Trimming cost V 3 bases and J 8 bases; bases outside gene matches: 12. The CDR3 has 15 amino acids. In germline, CDR1 is SGHDT, CDR2 YYEEEE. The CDR3 sequence is CASSSTDRDRYTQYF. In DNA, the CDR3 is TGTGCCAGCAGCTCGACTGATCGGGACAGGTATACCCAGTACTTC. The whole variable domain, filled in from reference TRBV5-6 and TRBJ2-5, reads DAGVTQSPTHLIKTRGQQVTLRCSPKSGHDTVSWYQQALGQGPQFIFQYYEEEERQRGNFPDRFSGHQFPNYSSELNVNALLLGDSALYLCASSSTDRDRYTQYFGPGTRLLVL.

The chain has TRBV29-1 and TRBJ1-4; possibly TRBD1 for D (6 bases). This CDR3 region has 15 residues. Germline CDR1 and CDR2: SQVTM and ANQGSEA. The germline V and J ends were trimmed by 0 bases and 7 bases, with 15 bases remaining between them. CDR3 nucleotides: TGCAGCGTTGAAGATACAGGGCGGTGGGGTGAAAAACTGTTTTTT. This sequence encodes CSVEDTGRWGEKLFF.